This TCR beta chain originates from a study of cytomegalovirus exposure and HLA in healthy donors. The study ran its PCR with 60 Vbeta and 13 Jbeta primers. The data were produced by immunoSEQ multiplex PCR, yet TCRdb's version contains in-frame clones alone and is incomplete. The profile shows 200,000 to 250,000 clones, 76% of them singletons. Study results and limitations: Fewer N-insertions (relative to the roughly 670-donor mean) were reportedly seen in an Asian-associated ancestry cluster in a later analysis. In a later analysis, V- and J-gene trimming of beta chains associated with a DCLRE1C missense variant, replicated independently.

The CDR3 totals 17 residues. Germline V gene sequence: CDR1 SEHNR, CDR2 FQNEAQ (reference sequence). This clone was recorded only once. Its antigen is unidentified. The junction and the germline gene differ at one end; a read error may be behind it. The chain links TRBV7-9 to TRBJ1-3, with 7 nucleotides matching TRBD1. Sequences were obtained from PBMCs. The receptor was derived from a man between 18 and 35 years old in good health and CMV-seronegative. The CDR3 here is CAGSLDRARPGGNTIYF. The CDR3 nucleotides read TGTGCCGGCAGCTTAGACAGGGCCCGTCCGGGGGGAAACACCATATATTTT. Full variable domain (missing parts from reference TRBV7-9 and TRBJ1-3): DTGVSQNPRHKITKRGQNVTFRCDPISEHNRLYWYRQTLGQGPEFLTYFQNEAQLEKSRLLSDRFSAERPKGSFSTLEIQRTEQGDSAMYLCAGSLDRARPGGNTIYFGEGSWLTVV.